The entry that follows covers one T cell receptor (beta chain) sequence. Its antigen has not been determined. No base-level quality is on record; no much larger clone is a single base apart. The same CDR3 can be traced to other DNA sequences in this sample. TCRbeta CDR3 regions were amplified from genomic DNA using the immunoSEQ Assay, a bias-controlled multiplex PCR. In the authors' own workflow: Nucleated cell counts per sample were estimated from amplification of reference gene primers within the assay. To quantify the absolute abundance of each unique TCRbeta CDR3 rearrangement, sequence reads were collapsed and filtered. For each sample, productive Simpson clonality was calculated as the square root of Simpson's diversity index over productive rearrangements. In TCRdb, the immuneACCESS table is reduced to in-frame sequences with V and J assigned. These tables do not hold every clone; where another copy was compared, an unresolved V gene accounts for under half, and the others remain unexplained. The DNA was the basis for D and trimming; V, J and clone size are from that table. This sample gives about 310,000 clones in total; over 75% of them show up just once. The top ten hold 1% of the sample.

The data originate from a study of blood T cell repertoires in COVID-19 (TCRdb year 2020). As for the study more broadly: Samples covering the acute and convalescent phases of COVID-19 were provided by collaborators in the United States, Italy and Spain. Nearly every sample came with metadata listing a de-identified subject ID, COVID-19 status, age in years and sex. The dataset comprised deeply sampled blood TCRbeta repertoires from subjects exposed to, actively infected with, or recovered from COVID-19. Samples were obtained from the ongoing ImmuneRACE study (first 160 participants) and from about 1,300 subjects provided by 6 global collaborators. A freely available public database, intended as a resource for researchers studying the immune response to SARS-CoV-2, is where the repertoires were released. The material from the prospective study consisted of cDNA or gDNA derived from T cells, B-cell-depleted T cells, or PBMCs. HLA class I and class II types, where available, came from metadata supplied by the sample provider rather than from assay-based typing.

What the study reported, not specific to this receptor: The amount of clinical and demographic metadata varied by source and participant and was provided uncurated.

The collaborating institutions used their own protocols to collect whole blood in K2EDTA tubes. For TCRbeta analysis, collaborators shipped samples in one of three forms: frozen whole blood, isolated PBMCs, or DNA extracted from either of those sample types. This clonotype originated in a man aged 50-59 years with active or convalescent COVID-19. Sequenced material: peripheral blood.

In nucleotides, the sequence is TGCGCCAGCAGCCTGCAGGGGGCTGGAGATACGCAGTATTTT. Its amino acids are CASSLQGAGDTQYF. This chain joins TRBV5-1 to TRBJ2-3; a stretch of 8 junction bases matches TRBD1. The CDR3 covers 14 residues, taking in both the cysteine and the phenylalanine. Only the CDR3 region is kept as DNA, spanning 42 bases read in frame from base 1. Clipping removes 4 bases from V and 5 bases from J, with 6 as the unmatched junction base count. From the germline V gene, CDR1 is SGHRS and CDR2 is YFSETQ.